This T cell receptor beta chain was recovered during a study of cytomegalovirus exposure and HLA in healthy donors. General observations from the study: Beyond CMV serostatus, there was no information to go on about immune exposure. Most of the CMV-associated TCR beta chains (in a later analysis) appeared to be HLA-restricted.

This PCR relied on a set of 60 Vbeta primers and 13 Jbeta primers. Original handling: Later, an analysis found approximately 80 million unique TCR beta chains, and 8.5 million to 14 million of these were shared. Repertoires were generated with immunoSEQ multiplex PCR, while TCRdb's copy carries only in-frame clones and drops some. V, J and clone size were drawn from that table, and D and trimming were deduced from the DNA. Altogether 140,000 or so clones are present, under 80% being singletons, with the ten largest covering roughly 4%. Concerning this clone itself: The antigen is undetermined.

V shed 8 bases, J shed 5 bases, and the junction held 11 bases outside the gene matches. The CDR3 loop spans 13 amino acids. The germline CDR1 and CDR2 sequences are GTSNPN and SVGIG (reference sequence). Source material: PBMCs. V is TRBV30 and J is TRBJ2-5, with 7 bases aligning to TRBD2. This TCR was sampled from a young man in good health and CMV-seropositive. The CDR3 region is CALSGGTGETQYF. The CDR3 region has the DNA TGTGCCCTGTCGGGGGGAACTGGGGAGACCCAGTACTTC.